The T cell receptor beta chain described here comes from a study of OX40 agonist ivuxolimab in advanced cancers. Study as a whole: Patients took ivuxolimab, an agonistic anti-OX40 (CD134) antibody. Three patients, one with hepatocellular carcinoma and two with cutaneous melanoma, responded partially. Checkpoint inhibitors had been given previously to approximately 41% of patients. Dose-escalation cases comprised hepatocellular carcinoma, melanoma, renal cell or head and neck cancer.

Libraries were prepared by immunoSEQ multiplex PCR; TCRdb keeps only in-frame clonotypes and omits some of them. This sample has 20,000 or so clones, with 84% found just once. The J segment lost 3 bases and the V segment lost 1 base, leaving 2 bases of the junction unmatched. The CDR3 loop spans 16 amino acids. Germline CDR1 SGHTA, CDR2 FQGTGA. This clone was counted between two and nine times. The sequencing here drew on CD4+ or CD8+ T cells sorted from blood, taken in a trial of the OX40 agonist ivuxolimab. This sequence originates from an adult with an advanced solid tumor such as melanoma, head and neck, liver or kidney cancer. V is TRBV7-3 and J is TRBJ2-3, with 12 positions matching TRBD2. CDR3 DNA sequence: TGTGCCAGCAGCTTAATGACTAGCGGGGGTACAGATACGCAGTATTTT. This codes for CASSLMTSGGTDTQYF.